Included here is one T cell receptor (beta chain) sequence, with context. Antigen: not known. This specimen comes from a study of beta chain features in type 1 diabetes. General study results and limits: When Type 1 diabetes patients were examined, their TCRB CDR3s proved moderately but significantly shorter in all four CD4+ subsets.

Expressed TCRB transcripts were sequenced after all isolated RNA was converted to cDNA. Generated by immunoSEQ multiplex PCR, the TCRdb table keeps only in-frame clones and is missing some. The table records about 170,000 clones, approximately 8% of them present only once. The trim removed 4 bases at V and 0 bases at J, leaving 3 bases unmatched. Germline V gene lookup returns CDR1 SGHNT and CDR2 YYREEE (reference sequence). The CDR3 extends over 15 amino acids. This sequence was found in a woman in her thirties or forties with type 1 diabetes. Sequenced: central memory CD4+ T cells from blood. The rearrangement uses TRBV5-4 and TRBJ2-7; 11 bases match TRBD1. The CDR3 DNA reads TGTGCCAGCAGCGGGACAGGGGGAGGCTCCTACGAGCAGTACTTC. Its translation is CASSGTGGGSYEQYF.